This T cell receptor beta chain emerged from a study of vaccination and CD4 T cells after COVID-19. The treatment denotes: roughly ten-day PBMC culture with coronavirus spike peptide pools or control peptides (ViraFEST assay). Before the COVID-19 pandemic (2011-2018), CD4+ T cells were obtained from the unexposed donor. In its sample, this clonotype was seen a few times. Its cognate antigen is unknown. Sequencing of the DNA from cultured CD4+ T cells was carried out with the Oncomine TCR Beta short-read assay. The source of extracted genomic DNA was cultured CD4+ T cells. MiXCR, run by TCRdb on the PCR reads, gives a single entry per CDR3 protein. The sample yields more than 7,000 distinct CDR3 sequences, 28% seen once. The V segment lost 8 bases and the J segment 1 base; nucleotides outside the gene matches: 8. The germline V gene encodes CDR1 MNHNS and CDR2 SASEGT. There are 15 residues in the CDR3.

Study-wide findings and caveats: From a median of about 20 to 38, SARS-CoV-2-reactive clonotypes increased, though not significantly.

The TCR originated in a human donor in good health. The specimen was CD4+ T cells from blood, cultured in vitro. The rearrangement links TRBV6-1 to TRBJ1-2, with TRBD1 identical over 9 bases. DNA for the CDR3: TGTGCCAGCCAGGGACAGGGTTCAATTAACTATGGCTACACCTTC. It encodes CASQGQGSINYGYTF.